The next 2 T cell receptor beta chains were all read from a single sample in a study of T cells expressing NK-cell markers. For each CDR3 protein, TCRdb gives one entry from its re-call of the 5' RACE reads, without DNA. This specimen shows roughly 380,000 distinct CDR3 sequences; the ten leading clones hold 4% to 6.5%. The sample consisted of blood T cells: a sorted CD56 or NKG2C T cell subset, CD4+ or CD8+ T cells, or bulk PBMC T cells (not recorded which). These receptors came from a man aged 18 to 70 in good health.

The rearrangement joins TRBV5-1 to TRBJ1-2. CDR1 and CDR2 (germline): SGHRS, YFSETQ. The CDR3 is 16 amino acids. CDR3 protein: CASSLEGSRGNYGYTF.

The chain uses TRBV6-4 and TRBJ2-2; TCRdb selects TRBD1, and the lack of DNA leaves this call unchecked. Germline loops: CDR1 MRHNA, CDR2 SNTAGT. The CDR3 length is 14 residues. CDR3 region: CASSYQGNTGELFF.